Below, one T cell receptor (beta chain) is given with its context. The antigen is undetermined. At one boundary the junction diverges from the germline segment, which might be a read error. This entry belongs to a study of blood T cells in healthy people across ages. Germline V gene data show CDR1 as SGHDT and CDR2 as YYEEEE. This CDR3 region has 16 residues. Whole-study findings and limits: TCR beta diversity, measured per million T cells, fell in a roughly linear way with age. PBMCs went unsorted, and a conclusive naive versus antigen-experienced comparison was therefore prevented.

Primers used in a second PCR of roughly 7 to 12 cycles were a sample-barcoded 5' primer and a J-beta primer mix. TCRdb independently ran MiXCR on the 5' RACE reads; one entry per CDR3 protein. The sample has hundreds of thousands of distinct CDR3 sequences, approximately 48% seen once. Sequencing was carried out using blood. The J gene is TRBJ2-1, the V gene TRBV5-6; a possible D gene is TRBD2 (5 bases). This TCR was recovered from a man between 60 and 75 years old in good health. The CDR3 is CTSSLERYLSYNEQFF. The CDR3 DNA is TGTACCAGCAGCTTGGAGCGGTACCTCTCCTACAATGAGCAGTTCTTC.